This is a list of T cell receptor beta chains from one sample in a study of OX40 agonist ivuxolimab in advanced cancers. Assay: immunoSEQ multiplex PCR; the TCRdb copy retains only in-frame clones and omits some. The sample has roughly 67,000 clones, roughly 86% seen once. The input for sequencing was CD4+ or CD8+ T cells sorted from blood, taken in a trial of the OX40 agonist ivuxolimab. The receptors originated from an adult with an advanced solid tumor such as melanoma, head and neck, liver or kidney cancer. Both conserved end residues are part of each CDR3. A D gene is named only where the DNA matches it firmly. Size tells how often a clone was seen (once, few, many) or the class of an expanded clone, and some rows leave it out.

len: 16
j_gene: TRBJ2-1
v_gene: TRBV19
abundance: NA
d_gene: TRBD2
CDR3aa: CASTGTSGSSYNEQFF
CDR3nt: TGTGCCAGCACCGGGACTAGCGGGTCCTCCTACAATGAGCAGTTCTTC

len: 13
j_gene: TRBJ1-4
v_gene: TRBV7-3
abundance: once
d_gene: NA
CDR3aa: CASSLGREEKLFF
CDR3nt: TGTGCCAGCAGCTTAGGACGAGAGGAAAAACTGTTTTTT

len: 20
j_gene: TRBJ2-1
v_gene: TRBV7-3
abundance: NA
d_gene: TRBD2
CDR3aa: CASSLNTRRSSGGPYNEQFF
CDR3nt: TGTGCCAGCAGCTTAAATACCCGCCGATCTAGCGGGGGGCCCTACAATGAGCAGTTCTTC

len: 15
j_gene: TRBJ2-7
v_gene: TRBV7-9
abundance: NA
d_gene: TRBD1
CDR3aa: CASSLGQGAVREQYF
CDR3nt: TGTGCCAGCAGCTTAGGGCAGGGGGCGGTTCGGGAGCAGTACTTC

len: 10
j_gene: TRBJ1-1
v_gene: TRBV20-1
abundance: NA
d_gene: NA
CDR3aa: CSAENTEAFF
CDR3nt: TGCAGTGCAGAAAACACTGAAGCTTTCTTT

len: 14
j_gene: TRBJ1-3
v_gene: TRBV27
abundance: NA
d_gene: NA
CDR3aa: CASRAGWTGNTIYF
CDR3nt: TGTGCCAGCAGAGCAGGGTGGACTGGAAACACCATATATTTT

len: 17
j_gene: TRBJ2-1
v_gene: TRBV14
abundance: once
d_gene: TRBD2
CDR3aa: CASSPYLAGGSYNEQFF
CDR3nt: TGTGCCAGCAGCCCGTATCTAGCGGGGGGTTCCTACAATGAGCAGTTCTTC

len: 15
j_gene: TRBJ1-2
v_gene: TRBV6-5
abundance: NA
d_gene: TRBD1
CDR3aa: CASSYSLQGALGYTF
CDR3nt: TGTGCCAGCAGTTACTCCCTACAGGGGGCGCTCGGCTACACCTTC

len: 19
j_gene: TRBJ2-1
v_gene: TRBV10-3
abundance: NA
d_gene: TRBD2
CDR3aa: CAISVRTSGELGHENEQFF
CDR3nt: TGTGCCATCAGTGTGCGGACTAGCGGGGAGCTCGGACATGAAAATGAGCAGTTCTTC

len: 14
j_gene: TRBJ1-2
v_gene: TRBV2
abundance: NA
d_gene: NA
CDR3aa: CASSEAQVLGGYTF
CDR3nt: TGTGCCAGCAGTGAAGCGCAGGTTTTAGGTGGCTACACCTTC

len: 16
j_gene: TRBJ2-2
v_gene: TRBV6-6
abundance: NA
d_gene: TRBD2
CDR3aa: CASSYLGLAGFGELFF
CDR3nt: TGTGCCAGCAGTTACCTTGGACTAGCGGGATTCGGGGAGCTGTTTTTT

len: 14
j_gene: TRBJ2-1
v_gene: TRBV28
abundance: NA
d_gene: TRBD1
CDR3aa: CASSPGGSYNEQFF
CDR3nt: TGTGCCAGCAGTCCAGGGGGCTCCTACAATGAGCAGTTCTTC

len: 15
j_gene: TRBJ2-3
v_gene: TRBV7-9
abundance: NA
d_gene: TRBD1
CDR3aa: CASSRDRGEADTQYF
CDR3nt: TGTGCCAGCAGCCGCGACAGGGGTGAGGCAGATACGCAGTATTTT

len: 13
j_gene: TRBJ1-1
v_gene: TRBV29-1
abundance: NA
d_gene: TRBD1
CDR3aa: CSADRGLNTEAFF
CDR3nt: TGCAGCGCAGACAGGGGGCTGAACACTGAAGCTTTCTTT

len: 14
j_gene: TRBJ2-5
v_gene: TRBV27
abundance: NA
d_gene: NA
CDR3aa: CASSLSWERETQYF
CDR3nt: TGTGCCAGCAGCTTGTCTTGGGAGAGAGAGACCCAGTACTTC

len: 12
j_gene: TRBJ2-1
v_gene: TRBV19
abundance: NA
d_gene: NA
CDR3aa: CASSIVGNEQFF
CDR3nt: TGTGCCAGTAGTATTGTGGGAAATGAGCAGTTCTTC

len: 17
j_gene: TRBJ2-6
v_gene: TRBV19
abundance: NA
d_gene: TRBD1
CDR3aa: CASSGRTGISGANVLTF
CDR3nt: TGTGCCAGTAGTGGACGGACAGGGATCTCTGGGGCCAACGTCCTGACTTTC

len: 13
j_gene: TRBJ2-7
v_gene: TRBV7-8
abundance: NA
d_gene: NA
CDR3aa: CASSLGPGDEQYF
CDR3nt: TGTGCCAGCAGCTTAGGGCCCGGGGACGAGCAGTACTTC

len: 16
j_gene: TRBJ1-2
v_gene: TRBV18
abundance: NA
d_gene: TRBD1
CDR3aa: CASSPSPGTALYGYTF
CDR3nt: TGTGCCAGCTCACCATCCCCCGGGACAGCACTTTATGGCTACACCTTC

len: 13
j_gene: TRBJ1-1
v_gene: TRBV10-3
abundance: NA
d_gene: TRBD1
CDR3aa: CAITPGTESEAFF
CDR3nt: TGTGCCATCACCCCCGGGACAGAATCTGAAGCTTTCTTT

len: 16
j_gene: TRBJ2-1
v_gene: TRBV4-1
abundance: NA
d_gene: NA
CDR3aa: CASSHTGPPSYNEQFF
CDR3nt: TGCGCCAGCAGCCATACAGGGCCCCCTTCCTACAATGAGCAGTTCTTC

len: 12
j_gene: TRBJ1-2
v_gene: TRBV29-1
abundance: NA
d_gene: NA
CDR3aa: CSVVKGIYGYTF
CDR3nt: TGCAGCGTTGTGAAGGGGATTTATGGCTACACCTTC

len: 13
j_gene: TRBJ2-7
v_gene: TRBV2
abundance: NA
d_gene: NA
CDR3aa: CASSESRGYEQYF
CDR3nt: TGTGCCAGCAGTGAGTCTCGGGGCTACGAGCAGTACTTC

len: 17
j_gene: TRBJ2-1
v_gene: TRBV19
abundance: NA
d_gene: NA
CDR3aa: CASSIGGWQSSYNEQFF
CDR3nt: TGTGCCAGTAGTATAGGGGGCTGGCAAAGCTCCTACAATGAGCAGTTCTTC

len: 14
j_gene: TRBJ1-1
v_gene: TRBV10-2
abundance: once
d_gene: TRBD1
CDR3aa: CASVRSGGSGEAFF
CDR3nt: TGCGCCAGCGTGAGGTCAGGGGGTTCGGGTGAAGCTTTCTTT